The 3 T cell receptor beta chains reported below all come from one sample, sequenced in a study of blood T cells in healthy people across ages. Sample-barcoded 5' priming and a J-beta primer mix drove a second PCR of about 6 to 11 cycles. TCRdb recomputed calls from the 5' RACE reads with MiXCR, one row per CDR3 protein. The table includes more than 700,000 distinct CDR3 sequences, approximately 53% detected once. Sequencing input: blood. The source of these receptors is a man older than 75 in good health.

Turning to this clonotype: Its ends do not fully match the called genes, so a read error is possible. In DNA, the CDR3 is TGCAGTGCTAAGAACAGGGCGGGGAATTCACCCCCCCACTTT. Residues: CSAKNRAGNSPPHF. The chain couples TRBV20-1 to TRBJ1-6, with a possible D match to TRBD1 (6 bases). This CDR3 region has 14 residues. The germline gives CDR1 DFQATT, CDR2 SNEGSKA (reference sequence).

The rearrangement links TRBV6-6 to TRBJ2-1, with 9 bases matching TRBD2. Trimming at V came to 8 bases and at J to 9 bases, leaving 11 bases not matched to a gene. CDR3 length: 14 residues. From germline, CDR1 is MNHNY and CDR2 SVGAGI (reference sequence). The CDR3: CASPSGTSNREQFF. The CDR3 DNA sequence: TGTGCCAGCCCGTCCGGGACTAGCAACCGTGAGCAGTTCTTC.

In this sample, this clonotype turned up a few times. V usage is TRBV20-1 and J usage is TRBJ2-7; D unresolved. This CDR3 region has 12 residues. The germline V gene encodes CDR1 DFQATT and CDR2 SNEGSKA (reference sequence). The V end was cut by 6 bases, the J end by 7 bases, with 16 bases between. The CDR3 DNA follows: TGCAGTGCCTGCGGCACCCCCGAGGAGCAGTACTTC. Translated: CSACGTPEEQYF.